This TCR beta chain was sequenced for a study of cytomegalovirus exposure and HLA in healthy donors. Findings and caveats of the study: In a later analysis, compared with equally common non-associated chains, HLA-associated beta chains were more expanded. In a later analysis, at a false discovery rate of 0.05, roughly 18,000 TCR beta sequences were associated with HLA alleles. Prior analysis indicated that the majority of TCR beta V segments exhibited productivity approximately 90% or approximately 30% of the time.

CDR1 and CDR2 from the germline V gene are SQVTM and ANQGSEA. This CDR3 has 13 residues. V was pared by 5 bases and J by 2 bases, with 2 bases of the junction left unmatched. PCR involved 60 Vbeta and 13 Jbeta primers. Clones were read by immunoSEQ multiplex PCR, and TCRdb kept only the in-frame ones, dropping some. Seen here are more than 75,000 clones, 70% to 75% observed once, and the top ten hold about 6%. This clone was found a few times. Its antigen is currently unknown. The J gene is TRBJ1-4, the V gene TRBV29-1; TRBD1 aligns across 7 bases. The sequence came from a woman in her forties or fifties in good health and CMV-seropositive. The specimen was PBMCs. CDR3 nucleotides: TGCAGCGTTCGGGGACAGACTAATGAAAAACTGTTTTTT. It specifies CSVRGQTNEKLFF.